One and the same sample provided the 13 T cell receptor beta chains below, sequenced in a study of blood T cell repertoires in COVID-19. Repertoires were generated with immunoSEQ multiplex PCR, while TCRdb's copy carries only in-frame clones and drops some. The data show 200,000 to 300,000 clones, around 89% seen once. The specimen was peripheral blood. The receptors were sampled from a woman aged 40 to 55 with acute or convalescent COVID-19.

The CDR3 DNA follows: TGCAGTGCTAGTACTGGCGGGGGGTCATGGGATACGCAGTATTTT. Its translation is CSASTGGGSWDTQYF. The rearrangement uses TRBV20-1 and TRBJ2-3; 8 bases align to TRBD2. Germline CDR1 DFQATT, CDR2 SNEGSKA (reference sequence). The CDR3 extends over 15 amino acids. Trimming cost V 3 bases and J 6 bases; bases outside gene matches: 11.

The chain joins TRBV2 to TRBJ2-5; 7 bases are shared with TRBD2. This CDR3 has 12 residues. Germline-derived CDR1 and CDR2 are SNHLY and FYNNEI. The trim removed 8 bases at V and 5 bases at J, leaving 5 bases unmatched. The CDR3 bases are TGTGCCAGCGGGGGGGAGAGGGAGACCCAGTACTTC. This encodes CASGGERETQYF. The variable domain in full, completed from reference TRBV2 and TRBJ2-5, reads EPEVTQTPSHQVTQMGQEVILRCVPISNHLYFYWYRQILGQKVEFLVSFYNNEISEKSEIFDDQFSVERPDGSNFTLKIRSTKLEDSAMYFCASGGERETQYFGPGTRLLVL.

This chain joins TRBV25-1 and TRBJ1-6; D is undetermined. The CDR3 contains 16 residues. The germline gives CDR1 MGHDK, CDR2 SYGVNS. V was cut by 0 bases and J by 8 bases, with 14 bases left in between. The chain's CDR3 is CASSEYLSDTDSPLHF. The CDR3 DNA reads as TGTGCCAGCAGTGAATATTTATCAGACACTGATTCACCCCTCCACTTT. The full variable domain, in which reference TRBV25-1 and TRBJ1-6 provide the parts outside the CDR3, is EADIYQTPRYLVIGTGKKITLECSQTMGHDKMYWYQQDPGMELHLIHYSYGVNSTEKGDLSSESTVSRIRTEHFPLTLESARPSHTSQYLCASSEYLSDTDSPLHFGNGTRLTVT.

This clone came up a few times. The chain uses TRBV11-2 and TRBJ1-2; TRBD1 agrees at 11 bases. Looked up from germline, CDR1 is SGHAT and CDR2 is FQNNGV. V dropped 3 bases and J dropped 7; count of bases not matched to a gene: 7. This CDR3 is built from 15 residues. The CDR3: CASSFPGQGAAGYTF. The CDR3 bases are TGTGCCAGCAGCTTCCCAGGACAGGGGGCGGCTGGCTACACCTTC.

The chain combines TRBV2 with TRBJ1-5, with TRBD1 identical over 9 bases. V shed 8 bases and J 0 bases; nucleotides not matched to a gene: 5. The CDR3 is 15 amino acids. Germline CDR1 SNHLY, CDR2 FYNNEI. The DNA of the CDR3 is TGTGCCAGCCGGACAGGGGACTATAGCAATCAGCCCCAGCATTTT. This translates into CASRTGDYSNQPQHF.

In DNA, the CDR3 is TGTGCCAGCAGGCCAGACAGGGGGCTGAGCAATCAGCCCCAGCATTTT. It encodes CASRPDRGLSNQPQHF. This chain uses TRBV2 with TRBJ1-5, with 10 bases fitting TRBD1. Losses at the gene ends were 6 bases for V and 1 base for J; bases not matched to a gene: 6. The length of the CDR3 is 16 residues. Germline CDR1 SNHLY, CDR2 FYNNEI. The entire variable domain, with the rest obtained from reference TRBV2 and TRBJ1-5, is as follows: EPEVTQTPSHQVTQMGQEVILRCVPISNHLYFYWYRQILGQKVEFLVSFYNNEISEKSEIFDDQFSVERPDGSNFTLKIRSTKLEDSAMYFCASRPDRGLSNQPQHFGDGTRLSIL.

The J gene is TRBJ2-1, the V gene TRBV2, with D possibly TRBD2 on 6 matching bases. The CDR3 has 15 amino acids. V was clipped by 1 base and J by 4 bases, with 11 bases between them. Germline V CDR1 and CDR2: SNHLY, FYNNEI. The CDR3 DNA follows: TGTGCCAGCAGTGAAGGCTGGGGGGATTACAATGAGCAGTTCTTC. It specifies CASSEGWGDYNEQFF.

The chain links TRBV4-1 to TRBJ1-3; D gene unclear. From germline, CDR1 is MGHRA and CDR2 YSYEKL. The CDR3 is 14 amino acids. Trimming pared 5 bases from V and 4 bases from J, leaving 12 bases between. CDR3: CASSTEPMGNTIYF. The CDR3 bases are TGCGCCAGCAGCACCGAGCCCATGGGAAACACCATATATTTT.

The chain combines TRBV3-1 (or the pseudogene TRBV3-2) with TRBJ1-1, with D hard to call. Germline CDR1 LGHDT, CDR2 YNNKEL (reference sequence). The CDR3 runs 12 residues. Trimming took 2 bases from V and 5 from J, leaving 6 bases between them. CDR3 nucleotides: TGTGCCAGCAGCCAAAGCGTGACTGAAGCTTTCTTT. Its protein is CASSQSVTEAFF.

This clone was picked up a small number of times. The chain uses TRBV19 and TRBJ2-6; maybe TRBD2 (5 bases). The CDR3 sequence is 17 residues long. V gave up 5 bases and J gave up 0 bases, with 14 bases separating them. Germline loops: CDR1 LNHDA, CDR2 SQIVND (reference sequence). The CDR3 spells CASSEGPWASGANVLTF. CDR3 nucleotides: TGTGCCAGTAGTGAGGGTCCGTGGGCCTCTGGGGCCAACGTCCTGACTTTC. Supplemented by reference TRBV19 and TRBJ2-6, the full variable domain reads DGGITQSPKYLFRKEGQNVTLSCEQNLNHDAMYWYRQDPGQGLRLIYYSQIVNDFQKGDIAEGYSVSREKKESFPLTVTSAQKNPTAFYLCASSEGPWASGANVLTFGAGSRLTVL.

DNA of the CDR3: TGTGCCTGGAGTCCGGGAGTAGGACAGCCCCAGCATTTT. Protein product: CAWSPGVGQPQHF. J is TRBJ1-5 and V is TRBV30, with unresolved D. The CDR3 extends over 13 amino acids. The V and J ends lost 2 bases and 7 bases respectively, with 12 bases between them. Germline CDR1 and CDR2: GTSNPN and SVGIG (reference sequence).

V usage is TRBV2 and J usage is TRBJ1-2; 8 bases agree with TRBD1. Trimming at V came to 6 bases and at J to 2 bases, leaving 2 bases not matched to a gene. In germline, CDR1 is SNHLY, CDR2 FYNNEI. CDR3 length equals 13 residues. CDR3 protein: CASSNRGNYGYTF. CDR3 in DNA: TGTGCCAGCAGCAACAGGGGGAACTATGGCTACACCTTC.

This chain connects TRBV5-1 to TRBJ1-1, with TRBD1 as a possible D gene (5 bases). The germline CDR1 and CDR2 sequences are SGHRS and YFSETQ. The V end lost 5 bases, the J end lost 7 bases, and 21 bases lay between the germline ends. The length of the CDR3 is 15 residues. CDR3 region: CASRRRTTGYDEAFF. In nucleotides, the CDR3 is TGCGCCAGCAGGAGGAGAACTACAGGATACGATGAAGCTTTCTTT.